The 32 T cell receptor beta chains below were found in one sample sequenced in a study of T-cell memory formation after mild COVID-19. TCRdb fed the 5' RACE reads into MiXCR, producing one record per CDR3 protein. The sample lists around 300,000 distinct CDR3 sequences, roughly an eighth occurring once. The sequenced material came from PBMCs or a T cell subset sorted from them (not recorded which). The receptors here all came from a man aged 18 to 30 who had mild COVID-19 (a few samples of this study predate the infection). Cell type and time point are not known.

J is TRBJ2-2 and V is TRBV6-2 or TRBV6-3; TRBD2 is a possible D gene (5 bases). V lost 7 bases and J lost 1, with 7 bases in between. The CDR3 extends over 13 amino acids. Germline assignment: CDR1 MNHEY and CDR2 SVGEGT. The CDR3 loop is CASIEGNTGELFF. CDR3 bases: TGTGCCAGCATTGAGGGGAACACCGGGGAGCTGTTTTTT.

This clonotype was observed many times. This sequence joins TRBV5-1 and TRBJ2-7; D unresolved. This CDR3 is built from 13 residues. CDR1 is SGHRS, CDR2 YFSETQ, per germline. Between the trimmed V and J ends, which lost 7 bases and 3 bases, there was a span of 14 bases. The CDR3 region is CASRTAEVYEQYF. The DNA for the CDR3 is TGCGCCAGCCGGACGGCAGAAGTCTACGAGCAGTACTTC.

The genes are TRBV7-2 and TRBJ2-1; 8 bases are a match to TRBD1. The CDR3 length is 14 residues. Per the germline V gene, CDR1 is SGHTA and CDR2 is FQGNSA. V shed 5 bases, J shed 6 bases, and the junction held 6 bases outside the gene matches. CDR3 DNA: TGTGCCAGCAGCCTCCCAGGGGGCTCCAATGAGCAGTTCTTC. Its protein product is CASSLPGGSNEQFF.

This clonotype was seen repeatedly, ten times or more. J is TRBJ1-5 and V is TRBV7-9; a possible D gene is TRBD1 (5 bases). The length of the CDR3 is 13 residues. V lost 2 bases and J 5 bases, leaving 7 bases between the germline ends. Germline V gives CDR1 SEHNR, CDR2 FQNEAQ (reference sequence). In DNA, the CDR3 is TGTGCCAGCAGCTTATTCAGGGATCAGCCCCAGCATTTT. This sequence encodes CASSLFRDQPQHF.

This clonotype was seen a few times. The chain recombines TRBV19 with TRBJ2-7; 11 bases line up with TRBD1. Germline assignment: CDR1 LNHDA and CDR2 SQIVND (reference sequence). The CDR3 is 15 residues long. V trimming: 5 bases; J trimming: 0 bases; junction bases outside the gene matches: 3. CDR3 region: CASSAGTGGSYEQYV. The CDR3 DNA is TGTGCCAGTAGTGCCGGGACAGGGGGCTCCTACGAGCAGTACGTC.

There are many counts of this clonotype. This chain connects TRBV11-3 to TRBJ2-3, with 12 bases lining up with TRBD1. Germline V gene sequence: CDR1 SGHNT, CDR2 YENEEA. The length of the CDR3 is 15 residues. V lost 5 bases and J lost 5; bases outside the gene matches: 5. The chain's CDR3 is CASSPGQGAVDTQYF. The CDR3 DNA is TGTGCCAGCAGCCCGGGACAGGGGGCCGTAGATACGCAGTATTTT.

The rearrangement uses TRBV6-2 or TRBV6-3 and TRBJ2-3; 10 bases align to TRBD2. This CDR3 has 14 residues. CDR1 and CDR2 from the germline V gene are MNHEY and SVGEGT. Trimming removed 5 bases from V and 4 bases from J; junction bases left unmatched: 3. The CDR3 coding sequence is TGTGCCAGCAGTAGCGGGGGGGTCCCAGATACGCAGTATTTT. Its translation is CASSSGGVPDTQYF.

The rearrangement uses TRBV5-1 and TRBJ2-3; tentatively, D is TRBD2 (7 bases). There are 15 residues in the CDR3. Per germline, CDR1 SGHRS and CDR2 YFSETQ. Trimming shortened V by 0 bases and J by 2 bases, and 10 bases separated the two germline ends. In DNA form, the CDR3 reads TGCGCCAGCAGCTTGGAAGGGGGGGTCACAGATACGCAGTATTTT. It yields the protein CASSLEGGVTDTQYF.

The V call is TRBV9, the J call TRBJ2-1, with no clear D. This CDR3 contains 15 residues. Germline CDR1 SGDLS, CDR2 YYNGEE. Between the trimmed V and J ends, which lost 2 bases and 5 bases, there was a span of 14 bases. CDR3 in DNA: TGTGCCAGCAGCGTCTTGGTTAAGGCAGACAATGAGCAGTTCTTC. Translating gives CASSVLVKADNEQFF. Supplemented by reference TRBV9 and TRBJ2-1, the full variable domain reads DSGVTQTPKHLITATGQRVTLRCSPRSGDLSVYWYQQSLDQGLQFLIQYYNGEERAKGNILERFSAQQFPDLHSELNLSSLELGDSALYFCASSVLVKADNEQFFGPGTRLTVL.

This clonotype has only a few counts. CDR3 bases: TGCGCCAGCAGGGGGAGACTAGCGGGGTCCCAGTACTTC. This translates into CASRGRLAGSQYF. V gene TRBV5-1 combines with J gene TRBJ2-5, with 11 bases identical to TRBD2. The length of the CDR3 is 13 residues. From germline, CDR1 is SGHRS and CDR2 YFSETQ. The ends lost 5 bases at V and 9 bases at J; junction bases unmatched: 6.

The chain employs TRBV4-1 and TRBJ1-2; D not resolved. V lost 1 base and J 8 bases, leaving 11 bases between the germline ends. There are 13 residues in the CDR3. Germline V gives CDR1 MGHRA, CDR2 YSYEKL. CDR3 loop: CASSQGGWKGYTF. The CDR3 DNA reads TGCGCCAGCAGCCAAGGAGGGTGGAAGGGCTACACCTTC.

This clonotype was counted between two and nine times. CDR3 region: CASSLRVDTQYF. Here the CDR3 DNA reads TGTGCCAGCAGTCTTCGGGTAGATACGCAGTATTTT. The gene calls are TRBV28 and TRBJ2-3; D is unclear. This CDR3 has 12 residues. The ends were cut back, 5 bases at V and 5 bases at J, with 8 bases in the middle. Germline lookup yields CDR1 MDHEN and CDR2 SYDVKM. The full variable domain, its missing parts supplied by reference TRBV28 and TRBJ2-3, is DVKVTQSSRYLVKRTGEKVFLECVQDMDHENMFWYRQDPGLGLRLIYFSYDVKMKEKGDIPEGYSVSREKKERFSLILESASTNQTSMYLCASSLRVDTQYFGPGTRLTVL.

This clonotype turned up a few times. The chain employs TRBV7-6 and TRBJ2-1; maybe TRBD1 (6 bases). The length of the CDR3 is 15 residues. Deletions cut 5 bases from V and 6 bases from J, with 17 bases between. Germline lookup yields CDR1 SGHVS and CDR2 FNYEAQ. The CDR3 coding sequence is TGTGCCAGCAGCCCATCGGCCCAAGGGGGCAATGAGCAGTTCTTC. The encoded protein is CASSPSAQGGNEQFF.

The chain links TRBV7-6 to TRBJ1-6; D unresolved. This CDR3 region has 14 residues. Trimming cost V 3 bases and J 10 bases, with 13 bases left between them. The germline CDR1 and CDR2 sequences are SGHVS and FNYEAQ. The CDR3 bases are TGTGCCAGCAGCTTGGAGTCCAGGAGATCACCCCTCCACTTT. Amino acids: CASSLESRRSPLHF.

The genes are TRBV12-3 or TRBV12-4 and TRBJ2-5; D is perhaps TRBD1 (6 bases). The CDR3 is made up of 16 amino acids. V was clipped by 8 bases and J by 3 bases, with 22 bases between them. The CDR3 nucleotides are TGTGCCAGCGTACGGCGCGGAACAGGGAGTAAAGAGACCCAGTACTTC. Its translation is CASVRRGTGSKETQYF.

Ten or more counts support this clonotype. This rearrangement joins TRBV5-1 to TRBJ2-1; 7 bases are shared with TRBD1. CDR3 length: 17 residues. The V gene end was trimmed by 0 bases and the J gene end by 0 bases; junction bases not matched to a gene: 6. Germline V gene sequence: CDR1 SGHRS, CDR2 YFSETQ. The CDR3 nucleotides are TGCGCCAGCAGCTTGGCCAGGGGACAGAGCTCCTACAATGAGCAGTTCTTC. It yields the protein CASSLARGQSSYNEQFF. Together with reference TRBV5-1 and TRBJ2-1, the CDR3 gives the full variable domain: KAGVTQTPRYLIKTRGQQVTLSCSPISGHRSVSWYQQTPGQGLQFLFEYFSETQRNKGNFPGRFSGRQFSNSRSEMNVSTLELGDSALYLCASSLARGQSSYNEQFFGPGTRLTVL.

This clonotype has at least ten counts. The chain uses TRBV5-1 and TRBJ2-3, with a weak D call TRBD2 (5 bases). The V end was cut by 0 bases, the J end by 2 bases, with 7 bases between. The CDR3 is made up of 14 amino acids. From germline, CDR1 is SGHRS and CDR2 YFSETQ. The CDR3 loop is CASSLGGPTDTQYF. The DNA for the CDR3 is TGCGCCAGCAGCTTGGGCGGGCCCACAGATACGCAGTATTTT.

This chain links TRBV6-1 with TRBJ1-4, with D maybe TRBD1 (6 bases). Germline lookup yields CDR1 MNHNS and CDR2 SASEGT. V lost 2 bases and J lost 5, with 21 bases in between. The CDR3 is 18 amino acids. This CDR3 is CASSESRVGAAFNEKLFF. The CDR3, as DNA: TGTGCCAGCAGTGAATCTAGGGTGGGGGCAGCCTTCAATGAAAAACTGTTTTTT.

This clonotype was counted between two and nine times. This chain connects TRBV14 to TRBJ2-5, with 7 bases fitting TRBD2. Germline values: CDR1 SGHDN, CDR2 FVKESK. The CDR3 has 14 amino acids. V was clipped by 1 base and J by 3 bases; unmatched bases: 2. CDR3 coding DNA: TGTGCCAGCAGCCAAGTAGCGGGCGAAGAGACCCAGTACTTC. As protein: CASSQVAGEETQYF.

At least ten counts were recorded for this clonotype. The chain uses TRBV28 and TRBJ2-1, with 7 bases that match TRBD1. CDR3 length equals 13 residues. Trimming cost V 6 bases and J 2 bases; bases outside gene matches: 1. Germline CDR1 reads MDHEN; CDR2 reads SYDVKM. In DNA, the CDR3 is TGTGCCAGCAGCACAGGGGCCTACAATGAGCAGTTCTTC. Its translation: CASSTGAYNEQFF.

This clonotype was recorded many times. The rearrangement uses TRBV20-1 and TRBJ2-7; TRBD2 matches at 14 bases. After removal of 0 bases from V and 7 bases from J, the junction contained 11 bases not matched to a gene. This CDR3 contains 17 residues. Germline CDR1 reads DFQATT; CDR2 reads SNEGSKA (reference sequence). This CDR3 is CSARDRGTSGGWREQYV. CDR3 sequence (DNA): TGCAGTGCTAGAGATCGAGGGACTAGCGGGGGCTGGAGGGAGCAGTACGTC.

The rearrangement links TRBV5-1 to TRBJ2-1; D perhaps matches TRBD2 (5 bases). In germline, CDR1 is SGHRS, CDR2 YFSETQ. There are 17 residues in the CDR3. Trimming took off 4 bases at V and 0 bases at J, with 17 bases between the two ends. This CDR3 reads CASSPDWRGSSYNEQFF. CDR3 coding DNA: TGCGCCAGCAGCCCAGATTGGAGAGGGAGCTCCTACAATGAGCAGTTCTTC. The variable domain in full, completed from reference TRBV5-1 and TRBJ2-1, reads KAGVTQTPRYLIKTRGQQVTLSCSPISGHRSVSWYQQTPGQGLQFLFEYFSETQRNKGNFPGRFSGRQFSNSRSEMNVSTLELGDSALYLCASSPDWRGSSYNEQFFGPGTRLTVL.

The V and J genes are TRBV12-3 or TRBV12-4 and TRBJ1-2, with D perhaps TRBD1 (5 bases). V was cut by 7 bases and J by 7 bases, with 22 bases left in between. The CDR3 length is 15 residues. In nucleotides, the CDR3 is TGTGCCAGCAATCTTGGGCAGGGAAATATGGCTGGCTACACCTTC. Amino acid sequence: CASNLGQGNMAGYTF.

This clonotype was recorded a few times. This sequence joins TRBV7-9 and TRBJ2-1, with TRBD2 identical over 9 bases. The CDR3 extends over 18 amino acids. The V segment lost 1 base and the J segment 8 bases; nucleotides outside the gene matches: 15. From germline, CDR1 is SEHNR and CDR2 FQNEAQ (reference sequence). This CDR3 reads CASSLVPYSGGAGDEQFF. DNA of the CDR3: TGTGCCAGCAGCTTAGTCCCTTATAGCGGGGGTGCTGGGGATGAGCAGTTCTTC.

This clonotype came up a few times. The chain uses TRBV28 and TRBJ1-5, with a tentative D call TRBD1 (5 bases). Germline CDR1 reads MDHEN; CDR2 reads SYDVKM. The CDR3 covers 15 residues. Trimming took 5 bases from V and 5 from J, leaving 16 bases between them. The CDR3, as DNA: TGTGCCAGCAGTCTCCCCGTCGACAGCCATCAGCCCCAGCATTTT. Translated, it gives CASSLPVDSHQPQHF.

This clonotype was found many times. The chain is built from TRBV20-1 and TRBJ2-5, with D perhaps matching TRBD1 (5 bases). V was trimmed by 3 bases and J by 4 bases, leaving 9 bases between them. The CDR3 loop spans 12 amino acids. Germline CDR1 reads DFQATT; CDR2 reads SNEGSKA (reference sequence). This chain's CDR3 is CSARDTGETQYF. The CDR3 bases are TGCAGTGCTAGGGACACCGGAGAGACCCAGTACTTC.

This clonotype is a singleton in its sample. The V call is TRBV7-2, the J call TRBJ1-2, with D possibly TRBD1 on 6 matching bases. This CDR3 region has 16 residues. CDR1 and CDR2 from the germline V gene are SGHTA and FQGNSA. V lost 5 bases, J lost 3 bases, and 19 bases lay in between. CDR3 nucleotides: TGTGCCAGCAGCCCTAACGGTAGGGGACAAGACTATGGCTACACCTTC. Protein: CASSPNGRGQDYGYTF.

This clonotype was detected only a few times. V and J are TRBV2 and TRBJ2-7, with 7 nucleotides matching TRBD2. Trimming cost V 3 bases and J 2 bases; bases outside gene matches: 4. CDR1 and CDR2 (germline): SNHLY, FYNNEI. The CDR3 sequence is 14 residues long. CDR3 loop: CASSEGLAAYEQYV. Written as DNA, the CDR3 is TGTGCCAGCAGTGAGGGGCTAGCGGCCTACGAGCAGTACGTC.

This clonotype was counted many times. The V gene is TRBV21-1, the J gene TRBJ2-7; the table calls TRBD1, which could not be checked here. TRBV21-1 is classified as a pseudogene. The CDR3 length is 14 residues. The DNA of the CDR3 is TGTGCCAGCGGATCTACAGGGCCGACCTACGAGCAGTACTTC. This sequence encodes CASGSTGPTYEQYF.

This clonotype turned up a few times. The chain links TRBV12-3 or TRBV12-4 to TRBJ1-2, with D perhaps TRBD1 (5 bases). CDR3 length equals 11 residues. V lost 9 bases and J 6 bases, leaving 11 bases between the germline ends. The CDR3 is CASGRGNGYTF. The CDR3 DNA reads TGTGCCAGTGGGCGGGGGAATGGCTACACCTTC.

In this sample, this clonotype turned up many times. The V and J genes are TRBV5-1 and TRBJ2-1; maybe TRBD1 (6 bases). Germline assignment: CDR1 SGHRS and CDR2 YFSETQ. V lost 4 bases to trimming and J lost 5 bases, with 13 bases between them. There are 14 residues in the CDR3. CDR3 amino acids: CASSKQGRDNEQFF. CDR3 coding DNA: TGCGCCAGCAGCAAACAGGGTCGGGACAATGAGCAGTTCTTC.

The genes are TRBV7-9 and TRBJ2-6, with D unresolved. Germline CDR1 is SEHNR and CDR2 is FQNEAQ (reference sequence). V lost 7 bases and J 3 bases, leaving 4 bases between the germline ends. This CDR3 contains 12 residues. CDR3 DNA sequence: TGTGCCAGCACTCGTGGGGCCAACGTCCTGACTTTC. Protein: CASTRGANVLTF.